The present T cell receptor (beta chain) was sequenced within a study of CD8+CD57+ T cells in acquired aplastic anemia. Study overall: Average DNA yield from sorted CD4+ and CD8+ cells was roughly 3.1 ug.

For this clonotype: Its antigen is currently unknown. At one end the junction does not follow the germline gene, possibly because of a read error.

It was genomic DNA that served as the template for profiling TCR beta VDJ and CDR3. One entry per CDR3 protein results from TCRdb running MiXCR on the reads. The sample carries hundreds of thousands of distinct CDR3 sequences, 55% to 75% recorded once. CDR1 SGHTA and CDR2 FQGNSA come from the germline V gene. CDR3 size: 14 residues. General study points: It was found that twenty-nine CD8+ CDR3 sequences were shared between patients and controls. CD8+ Simpson's diversity in patients was not significantly different from that in controls.

This clonotype was obtained from a human donor in good health, serving as a control. Source material: sorted CD4+, CD8+, or CD8+CD57+ T cells (not recorded which) from PBMCs. The chain uses TRBV7-2 and TRBJ1-5; no clear D gene. The CDR3 nucleotides read TGTGCCAGCAGACAGCCCCGTCCACCTACAATCAGCAGTTTT. It encodes CASRQPRPPTISSF.